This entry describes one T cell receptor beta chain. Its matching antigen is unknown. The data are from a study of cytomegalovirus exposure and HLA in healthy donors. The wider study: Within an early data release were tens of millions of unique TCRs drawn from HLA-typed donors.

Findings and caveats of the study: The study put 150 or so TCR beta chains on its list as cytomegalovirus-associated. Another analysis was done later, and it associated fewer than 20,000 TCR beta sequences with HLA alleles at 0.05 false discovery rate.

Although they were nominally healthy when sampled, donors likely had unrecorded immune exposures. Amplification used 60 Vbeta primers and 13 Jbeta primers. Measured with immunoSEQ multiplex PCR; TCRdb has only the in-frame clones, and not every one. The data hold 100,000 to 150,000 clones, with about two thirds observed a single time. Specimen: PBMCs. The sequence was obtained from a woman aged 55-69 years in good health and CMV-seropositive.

CDR3 region: CASSFGLAGVGGELFF. DNA for the CDR3: TGTGCCAGCAGCTTTGGCCTAGCGGGGGTCGGCGGGGAGCTGTTTTTT. The rearrangement uses TRBV7-8 and TRBJ2-2; 10 bases are a match to TRBD2. This CDR3 is 16 amino acids long. Germline loops: CDR1 SGHVS, CDR2 FQNEAQ. V gave up 3 bases and J gave up 7 bases; unmatched junction bases: 8. Drawing the rest from reference TRBV7-8 and TRBJ2-2, the complete variable domain is GAGVSQSPRYKVAKRGQDVALRCDPISGHVSLFWYQQALGQGPEFLTYFQNEAQLDKSGLPSDRFFAERPEGSVSTLKIQRTQQEDSAVYLCASSFGLAGVGGELFFGEGSRLTVL.